These 8 T cell receptor beta chains were sequenced from one sample in a study of tumor and adjacent non-tumor tissue in lung cancer. The template was RNA from unsorted bulk tissue. TCRbeta libraries were built with three rounds of nested PCR, modified from ARM-PCR. One entry per CDR3 protein, called by TCRdb with MiXCR from the multiplex PCR reads. The sample has over 130,000 distinct CDR3 sequences; around 67% are singletons. Sequenced sample: lung tumor tissue. Every receptor here comes from a man aged 55 to 70 with small cell lung cancer.

This clonotype was recorded a few times. This may arise from a read error, as a much more abundant clone is one base away. The chain uses TRBV4-2 and TRBJ1-5, with D possibly being TRBD1 (5 bases). Per the germline V gene, CDR1 is LGHNA and CDR2 is YNFKEQ. This CDR3 contains 14 residues. CDR3 region: CASCQNSGDQPQHF. In DNA, the CDR3 is TGTGCCAGCTGCCAAAACAGTGGGGACCAGCCCCAGCATTTT.

With respect to this clonotype: The junction departs from the called germline gene at one end, perhaps through a read error. This rearrangement joins TRBV29-1 to TRBJ1-1, with 8 nucleotides matching TRBD1. The CDR3 is made up of 13 amino acids. Germline lookup yields CDR1 SQVTM and CDR2 ANQGSEA. CDR3 in DNA: TGCAGCGCCCTGACAGGGGTGAACACTGAAGCCCTCTTT. It specifies CSALTGVNTEALF.

This clonotype was detected many times. The chain combines TRBV20-1 with TRBJ2-1; 9 bases match TRBD1. CDR3 length equals 14 residues. The germline gives CDR1 DFQATT, CDR2 SNEGSKA (reference sequence). The CDR3 DNA reads as TGCAGCGGATTGGACAGGGGAGGCGGCAATGAGCAGTTCTTC. This encodes CSGLDRGGGNEQFF.

This clonotype was counted once. A much larger clonotype is one base distant, so this may be a read error. Here the CDR3 DNA reads TGCGCCAGCAATTACCAGGGTAACCAGCCCCAGCATTTT. Its translation: CASNYQGNQPQHF. The V call is TRBV10-2, the J call TRBJ1-5, with D tentatively TRBD1 (5 bases). The V gene's germline CDR1 is WSHSY and CDR2 SAAADI. V was shortened by 7 bases and J by 7 bases, with 14 bases between the two germline ends. CDR3 length: 13 amino acids.

About this clonotype itself: Because it lacks the conserved phenylalanine or tryptophan at the end, this CDR3 is likely a read error. The V and J genes are TRBV6-2 or TRBV6-3 and TRBJ2-1; 10 nucleotides line up with TRBD2. CDR1 is MNHEY, CDR2 SVGEGT, per germline. After removal of 6 bases from V and 3 bases from J, the junction contained 2 bases not matched to a gene. This CDR3 contains 14 residues. CDR3 bases: TGTGCCAGCAGAGGACTAGCGGACTACAATGAGCAGTTCCTC. Translation gives CASRGLADYNEQFL.

CDR3 sequence (DNA): TGTGCCAGCAGCATAGCCCGCGGAGGGGGGCATGGGCAGTTCTTC. Translating gives CASSIARGGGHGQFF. The rearrangement joins TRBV11-2 to TRBJ2-1; D tentatively fits TRBD1 or TRBD2 (6 bases each). The V end lost 5 bases, the J end lost 12 bases, and 23 bases lay between the germline ends. CDR3 length: 15 residues. Germline CDR1 SGHAT, CDR2 FQNNGV.

As regards this clonotype: The conserved phenylalanine or tryptophan normally closing the CDR3 is absent here, so this likely arose from a read error. The chain recombines TRBV20-1 with TRBJ2-2, with a weak D call TRBD2 (5 bases). This CDR3 comprises 12 residues. Per germline, CDR1 DFQATT and CDR2 SNEGSKA (reference sequence). The CDR3 nucleotides read TGCAGTGCTAGAGATGGAATCGGGAAGCTGTTTTCT. It specifies CSARDGIGKLFS.

This sequence joins TRBV11-2 and TRBJ1-2, with D possibly TRBD1 on 5 matching bases. V was shortened by 9 bases and J by 5 bases, with 19 bases between the two germline ends. Germline CDR1 reads SGHAT; CDR2 reads FQNNGV. The CDR3 is 14 amino acids. CDR3 coding DNA: TGTGCCAGTACCGTGGGGGGGTTTGGTTATGGCTACACCTTC. Amino acid sequence: CASTVGGFGYGYTF.